This T cell receptor (beta chain) derives from a study of blood T cell repertoires in COVID-19. Across the whole study: Both acute and convalescent COVID-19 samples were obtained from the United States, Italy and Spain. The analysed material was cDNA or gDNA that came from T cells, B-cell-depleted T cells, or PBMCs.

The data were produced by immunoSEQ multiplex PCR, yet TCRdb's version contains in-frame clones alone and is incomplete. Among about 250,000 clones listed, roughly 86% were seen once. Germline V lookup: CDR1 SGDLS, CDR2 YYNGEE. Trimming cost V 1 base and J 2 bases; bases outside gene matches: 6. The CDR3 consists of 16 residues. The origin of this receptor is a man in his fifties or sixties with acute or convalescent COVID-19. The sample was peripheral blood. The chain recombines TRBV9 with TRBJ1-2; TRBD1 aligns across 9 bases. Written as DNA, the CDR3 is TGTGCCAGCAGCGTAAGTGGACAGGGGTCGAACTATGGCTACACCTTC. Translated: CASSVSGQGSNYGYTF.